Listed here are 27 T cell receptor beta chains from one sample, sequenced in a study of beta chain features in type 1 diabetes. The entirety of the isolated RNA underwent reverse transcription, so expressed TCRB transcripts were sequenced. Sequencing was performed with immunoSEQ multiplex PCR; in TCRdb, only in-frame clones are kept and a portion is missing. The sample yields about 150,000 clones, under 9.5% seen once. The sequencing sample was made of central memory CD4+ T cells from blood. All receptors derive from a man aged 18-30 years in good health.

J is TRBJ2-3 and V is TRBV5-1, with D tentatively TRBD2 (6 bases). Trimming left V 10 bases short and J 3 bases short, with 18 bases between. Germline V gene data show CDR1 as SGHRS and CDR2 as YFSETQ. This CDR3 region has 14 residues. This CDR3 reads CAGGTGNPTDTQYF. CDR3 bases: TGCGCCGGGGGGACCGGGAATCCGACAGATACGCAGTATTTT.

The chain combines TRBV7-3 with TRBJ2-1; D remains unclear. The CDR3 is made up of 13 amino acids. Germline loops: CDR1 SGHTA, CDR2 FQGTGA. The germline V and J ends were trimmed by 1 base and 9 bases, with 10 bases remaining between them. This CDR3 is CASSLSSTGEQFF. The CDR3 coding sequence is TGTGCCAGCAGCTTAAGTTCGACGGGTGAGCAGTTCTTC.

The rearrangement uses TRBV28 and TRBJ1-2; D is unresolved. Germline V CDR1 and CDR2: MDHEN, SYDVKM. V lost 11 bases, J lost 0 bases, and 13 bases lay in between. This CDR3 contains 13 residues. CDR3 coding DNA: TGTGCCGCTCGCCAGGCCACTAACTATGGCTACACCTTC. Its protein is CAARQATNYGYTF.

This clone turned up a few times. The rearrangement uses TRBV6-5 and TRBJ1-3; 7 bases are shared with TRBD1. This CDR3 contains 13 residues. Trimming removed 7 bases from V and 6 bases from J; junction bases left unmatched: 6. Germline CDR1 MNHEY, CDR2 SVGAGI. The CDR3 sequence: CASTRDSENTIYF. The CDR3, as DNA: TGTGCCAGCACCAGGGACAGCGAAAACACCATATATTTT.

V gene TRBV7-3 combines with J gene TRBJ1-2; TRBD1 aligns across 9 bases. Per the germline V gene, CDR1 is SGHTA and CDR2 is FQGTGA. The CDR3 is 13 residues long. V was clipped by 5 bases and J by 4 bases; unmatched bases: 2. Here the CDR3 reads CASSKDRGYGYTF. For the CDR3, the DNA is TGTGCCAGCAGCAAGGACAGGGGCTATGGCTACACCTTC.

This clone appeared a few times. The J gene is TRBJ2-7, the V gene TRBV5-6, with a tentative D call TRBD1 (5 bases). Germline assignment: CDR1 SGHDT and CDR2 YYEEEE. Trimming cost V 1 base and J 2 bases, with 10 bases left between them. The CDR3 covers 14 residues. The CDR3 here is CASSLLYRTYEQYF. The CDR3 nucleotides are TGTGCCAGCAGCTTGTTATACAGGACCTACGAGCAGTACTTC.

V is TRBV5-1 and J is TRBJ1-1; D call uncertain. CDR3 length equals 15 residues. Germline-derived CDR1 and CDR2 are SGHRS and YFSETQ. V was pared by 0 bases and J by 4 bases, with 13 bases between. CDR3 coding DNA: TGCGCCAGCAGCTTGGTAGTTGAAAGCGGCACTGAAGCTTTCTTT. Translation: CASSLVVESGTEAFF.

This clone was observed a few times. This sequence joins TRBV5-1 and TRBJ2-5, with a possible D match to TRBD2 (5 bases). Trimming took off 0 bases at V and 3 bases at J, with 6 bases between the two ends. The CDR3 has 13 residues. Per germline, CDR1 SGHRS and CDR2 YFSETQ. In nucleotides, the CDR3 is TGCGCCAGCAGCTTGGCCGGGAAAGAGACCCAGTACTTC. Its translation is CASSLAGKETQYF.

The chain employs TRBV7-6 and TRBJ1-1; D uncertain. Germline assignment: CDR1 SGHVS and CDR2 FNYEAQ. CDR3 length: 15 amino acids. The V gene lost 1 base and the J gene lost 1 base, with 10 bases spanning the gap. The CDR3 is CASSLVFGKNTEAFF. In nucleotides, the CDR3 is TGTGCCAGCAGCTTAGTGTTCGGGAAGAACACTGAAGCTTTCTTT.

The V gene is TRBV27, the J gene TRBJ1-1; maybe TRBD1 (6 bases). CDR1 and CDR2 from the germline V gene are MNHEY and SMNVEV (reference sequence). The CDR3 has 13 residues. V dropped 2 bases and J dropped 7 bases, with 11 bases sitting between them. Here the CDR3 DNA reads TGTGCCAGCAGTTTAGTCGGGACACGTGAAGCTTTCTTT. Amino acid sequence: CASSLVGTREAFF.

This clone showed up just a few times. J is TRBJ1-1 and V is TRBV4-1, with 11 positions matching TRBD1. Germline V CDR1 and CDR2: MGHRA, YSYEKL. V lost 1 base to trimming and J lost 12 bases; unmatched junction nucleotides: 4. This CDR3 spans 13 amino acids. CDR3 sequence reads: CASSQVGDRGTFF. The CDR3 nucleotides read TGCGCCAGCAGCCAAGTAGGGGACAGGGGGACTTTCTTT.

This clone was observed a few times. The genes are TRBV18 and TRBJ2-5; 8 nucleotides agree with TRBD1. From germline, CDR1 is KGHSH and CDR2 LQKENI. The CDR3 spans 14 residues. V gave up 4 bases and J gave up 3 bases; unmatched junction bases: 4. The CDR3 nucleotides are TGTGCCAGCTCACACATGGACAGGGAAGAGACCCAGTACTTC. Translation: CASSHMDREETQYF.

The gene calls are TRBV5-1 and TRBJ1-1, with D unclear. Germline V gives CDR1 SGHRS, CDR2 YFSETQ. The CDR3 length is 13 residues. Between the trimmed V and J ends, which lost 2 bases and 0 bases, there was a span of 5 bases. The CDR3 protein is CASSFSMNTEAFF. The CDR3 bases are TGCGCCAGCAGCTTTTCCATGAACACTGAAGCTTTCTTT.

This CDR3 is CASSQDAGGQAEQFF. The DNA for the CDR3 is TGCGCCAGCAGCCAAGATGCGGGGGGGCAGGCTGAGCAGTTCTTC. J is TRBJ2-1 and V is TRBV4-3; 9 bases align to TRBD2. Per the germline V gene, CDR1 is LGHNA and CDR2 is YSLEER. CDR3 length equals 15 residues. V lost 0 bases to trimming and J lost 9 bases; unmatched junction nucleotides: 6.

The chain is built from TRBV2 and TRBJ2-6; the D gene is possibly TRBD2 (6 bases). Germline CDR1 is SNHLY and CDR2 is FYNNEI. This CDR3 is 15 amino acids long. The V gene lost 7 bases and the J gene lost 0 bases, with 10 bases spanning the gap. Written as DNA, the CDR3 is TGTGCCAGCAAAATCGGGAGCTCTGGGGCCAACGTCCTGACTTTC. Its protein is CASKIGSSGANVLTF.

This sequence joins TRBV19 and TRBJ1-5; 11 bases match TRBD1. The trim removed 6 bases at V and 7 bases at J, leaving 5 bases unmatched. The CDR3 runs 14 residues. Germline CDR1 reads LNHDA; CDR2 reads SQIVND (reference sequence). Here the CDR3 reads CASRRTGGEQPQHF. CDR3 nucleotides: TGTGCCAGTAGAAGGACAGGGGGCGAGCAGCCCCAGCATTTT. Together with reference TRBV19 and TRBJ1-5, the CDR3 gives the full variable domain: DGGITQSPKYLFRKEGQNVTLSCEQNLNHDAMYWYRQDPGQGLRLIYYSQIVNDFQKGDIAEGYSVSREKKESFPLTVTSAQKNPTAFYLCASRRTGGEQPQHFGDGTRLSIL.

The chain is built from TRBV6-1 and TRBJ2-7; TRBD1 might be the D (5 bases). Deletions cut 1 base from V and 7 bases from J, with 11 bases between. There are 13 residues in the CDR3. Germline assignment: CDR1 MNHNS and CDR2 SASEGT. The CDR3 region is CASSEGPGREQYF. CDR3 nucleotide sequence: TGTGCCAGCAGTGAAGGCCCAGGGCGGGAGCAGTACTTC.

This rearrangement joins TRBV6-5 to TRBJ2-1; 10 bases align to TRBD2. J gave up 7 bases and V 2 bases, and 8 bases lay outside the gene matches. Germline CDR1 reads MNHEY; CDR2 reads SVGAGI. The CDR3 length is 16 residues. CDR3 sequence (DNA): TGTGCCAGCAGTTACACTAGCGGGGCACGGGGGAATGAGCAGTTCTTC. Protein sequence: CASSYTSGARGNEQFF.

CDR3 DNA: TGCGCCAGCAGCCTCCACTCCGGGACTACGAACACTGAAGCTTTCTTT. The encoded protein is CASSLHSGTTNTEAFF. V is TRBV5-1 and J is TRBJ1-1, with a weak D call TRBD1 (5 bases). The V gene lost 4 bases and the J gene lost 1 base, with 17 bases spanning the gap. The CDR3 loop spans 16 amino acids. CDR1 and CDR2 from the germline V gene are SGHRS and YFSETQ.

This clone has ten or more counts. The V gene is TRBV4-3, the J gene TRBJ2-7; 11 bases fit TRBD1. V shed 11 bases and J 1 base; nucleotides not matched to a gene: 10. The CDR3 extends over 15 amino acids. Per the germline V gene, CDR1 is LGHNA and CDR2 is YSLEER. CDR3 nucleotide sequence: TGCGCCGGACTCCGGGGGACAGGGGGTTCCTACGAGCAGTACTTC. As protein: CAGLRGTGGSYEQYF.

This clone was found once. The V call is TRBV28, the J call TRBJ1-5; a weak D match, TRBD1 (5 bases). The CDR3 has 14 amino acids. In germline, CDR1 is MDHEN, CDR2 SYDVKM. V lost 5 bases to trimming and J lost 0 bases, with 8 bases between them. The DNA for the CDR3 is TGTGCCAGCAGTAAAGGACATAGCAATCAGCCCCAGCATTTT. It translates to CASSKGHSNQPQHF.

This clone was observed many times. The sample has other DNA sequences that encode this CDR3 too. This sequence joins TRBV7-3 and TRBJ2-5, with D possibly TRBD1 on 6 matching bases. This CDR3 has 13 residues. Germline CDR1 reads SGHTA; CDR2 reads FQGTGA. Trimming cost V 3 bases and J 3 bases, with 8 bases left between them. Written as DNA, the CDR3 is TGTGCCAGCAGCTTTGCAGGGGAAGAGACCCAGTACTTC. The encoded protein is CASSFAGEETQYF.

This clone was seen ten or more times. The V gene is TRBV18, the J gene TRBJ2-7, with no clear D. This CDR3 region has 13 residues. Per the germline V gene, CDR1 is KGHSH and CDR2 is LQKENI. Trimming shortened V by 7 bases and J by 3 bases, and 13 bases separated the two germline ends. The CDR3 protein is CASWAEADYEQYF. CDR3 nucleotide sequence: TGTGCCAGCTGGGCCGAAGCCGACTACGAGCAGTACTTC.

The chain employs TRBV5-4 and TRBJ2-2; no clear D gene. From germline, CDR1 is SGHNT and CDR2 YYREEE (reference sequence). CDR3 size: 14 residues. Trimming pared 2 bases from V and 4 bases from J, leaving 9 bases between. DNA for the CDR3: TGTGCCAGCAGCTTCGAGGTTTCCACCGGGGAGCTGTTTTTT. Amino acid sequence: CASSFEVSTGELFF.

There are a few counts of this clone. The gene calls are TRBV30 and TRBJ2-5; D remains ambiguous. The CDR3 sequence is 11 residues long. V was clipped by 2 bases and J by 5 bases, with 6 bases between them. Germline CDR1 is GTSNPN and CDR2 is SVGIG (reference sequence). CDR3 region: CAWSIGETQYF. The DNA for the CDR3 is TGTGCCTGGAGTATCGGGGAGACCCAGTACTTC.

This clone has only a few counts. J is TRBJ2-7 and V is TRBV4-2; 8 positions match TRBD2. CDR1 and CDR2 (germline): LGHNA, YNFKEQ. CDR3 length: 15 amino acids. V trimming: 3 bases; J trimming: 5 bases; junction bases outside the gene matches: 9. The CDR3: CASSQVRAGAHEQYF. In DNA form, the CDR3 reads TGTGCCAGCAGCCAGGTAAGAGCGGGGGCTCACGAGCAGTACTTC.

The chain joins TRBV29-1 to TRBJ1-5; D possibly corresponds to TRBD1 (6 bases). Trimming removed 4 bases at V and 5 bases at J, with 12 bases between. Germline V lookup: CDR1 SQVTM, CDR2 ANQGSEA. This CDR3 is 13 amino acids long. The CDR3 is CSVGEGGDQPQHF. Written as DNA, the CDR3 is TGCAGCGTTGGGGAGGGGGGGGATCAGCCCCAGCATTTT.